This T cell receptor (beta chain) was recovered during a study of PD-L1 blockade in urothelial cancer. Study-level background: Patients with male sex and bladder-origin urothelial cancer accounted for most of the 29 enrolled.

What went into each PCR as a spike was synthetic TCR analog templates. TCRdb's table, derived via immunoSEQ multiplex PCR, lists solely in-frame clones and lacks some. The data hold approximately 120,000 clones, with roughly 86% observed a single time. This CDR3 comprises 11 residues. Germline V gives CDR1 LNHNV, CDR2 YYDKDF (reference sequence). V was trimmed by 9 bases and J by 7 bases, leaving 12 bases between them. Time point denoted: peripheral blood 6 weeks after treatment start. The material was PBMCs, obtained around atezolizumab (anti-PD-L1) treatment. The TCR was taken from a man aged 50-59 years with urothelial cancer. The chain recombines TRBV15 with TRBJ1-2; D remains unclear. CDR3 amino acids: CATGEGSGYTF. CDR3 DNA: TGTGCCACGGGTGAGGGTTCTGGCTACACCTTC.